Listed below are T cell receptor beta chains from one sample, sequenced in a study of CD8 T cells in Susac syndrome. TCRdb re-called the immunoSEQ multiplex PCR reads through MiXCR, storing one row per CDR3 protein. The data show a few hundred thousand distinct CDR3 sequences, approximately 94% seen once. The material sequenced was CD4+ T cells from PBMCs. The source of these receptors is a human donor with Susac syndrome. Both conserved end residues are part of each CDR3. D genes are given only for firm matches. Clone size is stated in some rows and not others, as once, few, many or a class when expanded.

TRBJ1-1 . TRBV30 . CAWTTPAGGAFF TGTGCCTGGACCACTCCCGCCGGGGGAGCTTTCTTT
TRBJ1-1 . TRBV29-1 . CSGTEGQNTEAFF TGCAGCGGGACGGAGGGACAGAACACTGAAGCTTTCTTT
TRBJ2-3 . TRBV7-2 . CASSLVRDGDTQYF TGTGCCAGCAGCTTAGTGAGAGACGGAGATACGCAGTATTTT
TRBJ2-2 . TRBV12-3/TRBV12-4 . CASSLLAPGELFF TGTGCCAGCAGTCTTCTCGCTCCCGGGGAGCTGTTTTTT
TRBJ1-1 . TRBV12-3/TRBV12-4 once CASSTAAWAFF TGTGCCAGCAGTACAGCGGCGTGGGCTTTCTTT
TRBJ2-2 . TRBV7-3 . CASSPNRTPGELFF TGTGCCAGCAGCCCGAACAGGACCCCCGGGGAGCTGTTTTTT
TRBJ1-4 . TRBV3-1 once CASSQEWAVNEKLFF TGTGCCAGCAGCCAAGAGTGGGCGGTTAATGAAAAACTGTTTTTT
TRBJ1-1 TRBD1 TRBV6-1 . CASRGTGGIDPPRVNTEAFF TGTGCCAGCAGGGGGACAGGGGGTATCGACCCGCCCCGAGTGAACACTGAAGCTTTCTTT
TRBJ2-3 . TRBV7-9 . CASSSQNTQYF TGTGCCAGCAGCTCACAGAATACGCAGTATTTT
TRBJ1-2 . TRBV11-2 . CASSLGDRRYGYTF TGTGCCAGCAGCTTAGGAGACAGGAGATATGGCTACACCTTC
TRBJ1-6 . TRBV7-6 . CASSLQGVAYNSPLHF TGTGCCAGCAGCCTCCAAGGCGTAGCCTATAATTCACCCCTCCACTTT
TRBJ2-5 TRBD2 TRBV7-2 . CASSLPGGRETQYF TGTGCCAGCAGCTTACCGGGGGGTCGCGAGACCCAGTACTTC
TRBJ2-7 . TRBV7-3 . CASSSLTQGEQYF TGTGCCAGCAGCTCCCTGACACAGGGCGAGCAGTACTTC
TRBJ1-1 . TRBV19 . CASTPTVNTEAFF TGTGCCAGTACCCCGACAGTGAACACTGAAGCTTTCTTT
TRBJ2-5 TRBD1 TRBV28 . CASSLPTGLGETQYF TGTGCCAGCAGTTTACCGACAGGGCTGGGGGAGACCCAGTACTTC
TRBJ1-5 . TRBV12-3/TRBV12-4 . CASSPPGGVGQPQHF TGTGCCAGCAGTCCCCCAGGAGGGGTCGGACAGCCCCAGCATTTT
TRBJ1-2 . TRBV4-2 . CASSQEVGQSSFYGYTF TGTGCCAGCAGCCAAGAGGTCGGACAGTCGTCCTTCTATGGCTACACCTTC
TRBJ1-5 . TRBV7-2 . CASSHDPRNQPQHF TGTGCCAGCAGCCACGACCCCCGAAATCAGCCCCAGCATTTT
TRBJ2-1 TRBD1 TRBV11-2 once CASSLDPDRGDKQFF TGTGCCAGCAGCTTAGACCCGGACAGGGGGGATAAGCAGTTCTTC
TRBJ2-7 . TRBV28 . CASSSPGPHLDEQYF TGTGCCAGCAGTTCCCCGGGCCCTCACTTAGACGAGCAGTACTTC
TRBJ1-1 TRBD1 TRBV6-2/TRBV6-3 . CASSYNRGPTEAFF TGTGCCAGCAGTTATAACAGGGGGCCCACTGAAGCTTTCTTT
TRBJ1-3 . TRBV30 . CACNSGNTIYF TGTGCCTGTAACTCTGGAAACACCATATATTTT
TRBJ1-2 TRBD1 TRBV20-1 . CSARGQGINYGYTF TGCAGTGCTAGAGGACAGGGAATAAACTATGGCTACACCTTC
TRBJ1-5 TRBD1 TRBV12-3/TRBV12-4 once CASLRDSSSNQPQHF TGTGCCAGCCTTAGGGACAGTTCTAGCAATCAGCCCCAGCATTTT
TRBJ1-5 TRBD1 TRBV4-2 . CASSQEGTGTQPQHF TGTGCCAGCAGCCAGGAAGGGACAGGGACTCAGCCCCAGCATTTT
TRBJ1-2 . TRBV14 once CASSQGQGSFYGYTF TGTGCCAGCAGCCAAGGCCAGGGCTCTTTCTATGGCTACACCTTC
TRBJ2-5 . TRBV25-1 . CASRGSSETQYF TGTGCCAGCAGGGGATCGTCGGAGACCCAGTACTTC